These 32 T cell receptor beta chains originate from one sample sequenced in a study of radiotherapy plus CTLA-4 blockade in lung cancer. Repertoires were generated with immunoSEQ multiplex PCR, while TCRdb's copy carries only in-frame clones and drops some. The sample shows about 110,000 clones, under 90% of them seen only once. The source was peripheral blood, collected from a patient treated with radiotherapy plus ipilimumab. Receptors originate from a human donor with non-small cell lung cancer that progressed on radiotherapy plus ipilimumab. Some clones in this sample may be carry-over from other donors' samples.

Comment on this clone: Germline and junction disagree at one end, which may indicate a read error. J is TRBJ1-5 and V is TRBV2; D unresolved. The CDR3 length is 13 residues. CDR1 and CDR2 from the germline V gene are SNHLY and FYNNEI. As DNA, the CDR3 is TGTGCCAGCAGTGGGTCCAGCACTCAGCCCCAGCATTTT. It yields the protein CASSGSSTQPQHF.

This chain connects TRBV7-8 to TRBJ2-1; D might be TRBD2 (7 bases). The CDR3 is 16 residues long. CDR1 is SGHVS and CDR2 is FQNEAQ in the germline V gene. V was cut by 7 bases and J by 3 bases, with 19 bases left in between. DNA for the CDR3: TGTGCCAGCACCTTGGTCGCGGGGGCATACTACAATGAGCAGTTCTTC. Translated: CASTLVAGAYYNEQFF.

This rearrangement joins TRBV5-6 to TRBJ2-5; 8 bases align to TRBD2. V was clipped by 5 bases and J by 1 base; unmatched bases: 7. The CDR3 has 15 amino acids. Germline loops: CDR1 SGHDT, CDR2 YYEEEE. The CDR3 region has the DNA TGTGCCAGCAGTTTTAGCGGGGAGCTCCAAGAGACCCAGTACTTC. Translated: CASSFSGELQETQYF.

The chain has TRBV28 and TRBJ2-3, with D tentatively TRBD1 (5 bases). CDR1 is MDHEN and CDR2 is SYDVKM in the germline V gene. The CDR3 is 15 amino acids. The V end was cut by 5 bases, the J end by 0 bases, with 12 bases between. This CDR3 reads CASSTSRQSTDTQYF. The CDR3 region has the DNA TGTGCCAGCAGTACCTCAAGACAGAGCACAGATACGCAGTATTTT.

The chain uses TRBV11-3 and TRBJ2-5, with D possibly being TRBD1 (6 bases). CDR1 is SGHNT, CDR2 YENEEA, per germline. V shed 5 bases and J shed 5 bases, with 6 bases lying between them. This CDR3 has 11 residues. In DNA, the CDR3 is TGTGCCAGCAGCCAGGGGGAGACCCAGTACTTC. Translating gives CASSQGETQYF.

The chain is built from TRBV6-1 and TRBJ2-7; D is perhaps TRBD2 (5 bases). Germline CDR1 and CDR2: MNHNS and SASEGT. The CDR3 sequence is 16 residues long. With 1 base removed from V and 6 bases from J, the gap between germline ends came to 19 bases. CDR3 protein: CASSEVRAPRAGEQYF. CDR3 nucleotides: TGTGCCAGCAGTGAAGTTAGGGCTCCCCGTGCGGGCGAGCAGTACTTC.

The V gene is TRBV9, the J gene TRBJ1-2, with D hard to call. The germline gives CDR1 SGDLS, CDR2 YYNGEE. The CDR3 is 13 amino acids. Trimming cost V 0 bases and J 1 base, with 4 bases left between them. In DNA form, the CDR3 reads TGTGCCAGCAGCGTAGACAGTAACTATGGCTACACCTTC. Its protein is CASSVDSNYGYTF.

The genes are TRBV19 and TRBJ1-4; no definite D call. Germline assignment: CDR1 LNHDA and CDR2 SQIVND (reference sequence). This CDR3 is 13 amino acids long. Between the trimmed V and J ends, which lost 7 bases and 0 bases, there was a span of 6 bases. In nucleotides, the CDR3 is TGTGCCAGTATACATACAACTAATGAAAAACTGTTTTTT. Translation: CASIHTTNEKLFF.

The CDR3 DNA sequence: TGTGCCAGCAGTTACACCACAGGGGGCTACAATGAGCAGTTCTTC. The encoded protein is CASSYTTGGYNEQFF. The chain recombines TRBV6-5 with TRBJ2-1, with 8 bases identical to TRBD1. V was clipped by 2 bases and J by 3 bases; unmatched bases: 3. CDR1 MNHEY and CDR2 SVGAGI come from the germline V gene. The CDR3 extends over 15 amino acids.

This clone appeared a few times. The chain carries TRBV4-2 and TRBJ2-1; 13 nucleotides line up with TRBD2. After removal of 2 bases from V and 8 bases from J, the junction contained 6 bases not matched to a gene. This CDR3 spans 16 amino acids. CDR1 is LGHNA, CDR2 YNFKEQ, per germline. The CDR3 here is CASSQILAGGPDEQFF. CDR3 DNA: TGTGCCAGCAGCCAAATACTAGCGGGGGGGCCGGATGAGCAGTTCTTC.

This chain links TRBV19 with TRBJ2-4; D ambiguous. V dropped 4 bases and J dropped 0 bases, with 13 bases sitting between them. The CDR3 is made up of 16 amino acids. In germline, CDR1 is LNHDA, CDR2 SQIVND (reference sequence). CDR3 sequence: CASSKYPAIAKNIQYF. The CDR3 DNA follows: TGTGCCAGTAGTAAATACCCAGCCATAGCCAAAAACATTCAGTACTTC. The full variable domain, completed using reference TRBV19 and TRBJ2-4, is DGGITQSPKYLFRKEGQNVTLSCEQNLNHDAMYWYRQDPGQGLRLIYYSQIVNDFQKGDIAEGYSVSREKKESFPLTVTSAQKNPTAFYLCASSKYPAIAKNIQYFGAGTRLSVL.

The gene calls are TRBV30 and TRBJ2-1; no definite D call. V lost 0 bases, J lost 10 bases, and 7 bases lay in between. CDR1 and CDR2 from the germline V gene are GTSNPN and SVGIG (reference sequence). The CDR3 loop spans 11 amino acids. CDR3 protein: CAWSVNGEQFF. CDR3 sequence (DNA): TGTGCCTGGAGTGTTAACGGGGAGCAGTTCTTC. Variable domain in full (rest from reference TRBV30 and TRBJ2-1): SQTIHQWPATLVQPVGSPLSLECTVEGTSNPNLYWYRQAAGRGLQLLFYSVGIGQISSEVPQNLSASRPQDRQFILSSKKLLLSDSGFYLCAWSVNGEQFFGPGTRLTVL.

The chain couples TRBV7-2 to TRBJ2-7, with TRBD2 identical over 7 bases. The CDR3 loop spans 15 amino acids. Trimming at V came to 5 bases and at J to 4 bases, leaving 11 bases not matched to a gene. Germline V gives CDR1 SGHTA, CDR2 FQGNSA. CDR3 sequence (DNA): TGTGCCAGCAGCCGGCTAGCGGATGTCGGGTACGAGCAGTACTTC. Translating it yields CASSRLADVGYEQYF.

This rearrangement joins TRBV6-9 to TRBJ1-5; 8 nucleotides agree with TRBD1. V trimming: 6 bases; J trimming: 3 bases; junction bases outside the gene matches: 10. CDR1 MNHGY and CDR2 SVAAGI come from the germline V gene. The CDR3 extends over 16 amino acids. The CDR3 sequence is CASRGPGTGYNQPQHF. DNA for the CDR3: TGTGCCAGCAGGGGTCCCGGGACAGGTTACAATCAGCCCCAGCATTTT.

The chain joins TRBV4-1 to TRBJ1-2, with TRBD1 matching 7 bases. This CDR3 has 15 amino acids. V lost 1 base and J lost 7; bases outside the gene matches: 9. Germline assignment: CDR1 MGHRA and CDR2 YSYEKL. In DNA form, the CDR3 reads TGCGCCAGCAGCCAAGTCGCGCAGGGGGTTAGTGGCTACACCTTC. Translating it yields CASSQVAQGVSGYTF.

The chain links TRBV7-3 to TRBJ1-2, with a tentative D call TRBD1 (6 bases). V gave up 4 bases and J gave up 7 bases, with 13 bases separating them. From germline, CDR1 is SGHTA and CDR2 FQGTGA. The CDR3 totals 13 residues. The CDR3 sequence: CASSSYREGGYTF. CDR3 nucleotides: TGTGCCAGCAGCTCATACAGGGAAGGTGGCTACACCTTC.

The V gene is TRBV9, the J gene TRBJ2-1; TRBD2 aligns across 8 bases. V shed 4 bases, J shed 4 bases, and the junction held 7 bases outside the gene matches. The CDR3 has 15 amino acids. Germline V CDR1 and CDR2: SGDLS, YYNGEE. For the CDR3, the DNA is TGTGCCAGCAGCCGAAGCGGGGGTGGGTACAATGAGCAGTTCTTC. It yields the protein CASSRSGGGYNEQFF.

In the case of this clone: This specimen includes other DNA sequences encoding the same CDR3. This CDR3 reads CASSASGGTDTQYF. The CDR3 DNA sequence: TGTGCCAGCAGTGCGTCCGGGGGCACAGATACGCAGTATTTT. The V gene is TRBV6-4, the J gene TRBJ2-3; a weak D match, TRBD2 (5 bases). This CDR3 is 14 amino acids long. Germline V gene lookup returns CDR1 MRHNA and CDR2 SNTAGT. Trimming pared 4 bases from V and 1 base from J, leaving 9 bases between.

This clone came up once. V and J are TRBV7-3 and TRBJ2-3; TRBD2 agrees at 10 bases. Germline V CDR1 and CDR2: SGHTA, FQGTGA. The CDR3 extends over 14 amino acids. The ends lost 2 bases at V and 4 bases at J; junction bases unmatched: 0. CDR3 region: CASSLGTSADTQYF. The CDR3, as DNA: TGTGCCAGCAGCTTAGGGACTAGCGCAGATACGCAGTATTTT.

The rearrangement uses TRBV7-2 and TRBJ1-2; 10 bases fit TRBD1. Germline-derived CDR1 and CDR2 are SGHTA and FQGNSA. J was trimmed by 4 bases and V by 5 bases; bases with no gene match: 16. The length of the CDR3 is 18 residues. The CDR3 bases are TGTGCCAGCAGCCCCGGAGGCTGGGACAGGGGTGTCAGCTATGGCTACACCTTC. This sequence encodes CASSPGGWDRGVSYGYTF.

The CDR3 is CASSLGLGTGTYEQYF. CDR3 sequence (DNA): TGTGCCAGCAGCTTGGGACTCGGGACAGGCACCTACGAGCAGTACTTC. This chain links TRBV5-6 with TRBJ2-7; 8 bases are a match to TRBD1. This CDR3 is 16 amino acids long. Germline-derived CDR1 and CDR2 are SGHDT and YYEEEE. The V gene end was trimmed by 0 bases and the J gene end by 2 bases; junction bases not matched to a gene: 7.

This chain joins TRBV9 and TRBJ1-5, with a tentative D call TRBD1 (5 bases). Trimming removed 0 bases from V and 1 base from J, with 14 bases in between. Germline CDR1 and CDR2: SGDLS and YYNGEE. The CDR3 is 17 amino acids. CDR3 sequence (DNA): TGTGCCAGCAGCGTAGGGGGGACGTGGGGAAGCAATCAGCCCCAGCATTTT. Amino acids: CASSVGGTWGSNQPQHF.

The chain joins TRBV18 to TRBJ2-3, with a tentative D call TRBD2 (6 bases). The germline gives CDR1 KGHSH, CDR2 LQKENI. The CDR3 is made up of 14 amino acids. Trimming removed 3 bases at V and 4 bases at J, with 11 bases between. The CDR3 protein is CASSPLEGADTQYF. In DNA, the CDR3 is TGTGCCAGCTCACCCCTGGAGGGAGCAGATACGCAGTATTTT.

The V and J genes are TRBV4-2 and TRBJ2-5; D is perhaps TRBD2 (5 bases). The germline V gene has CDR1 LGHNA and CDR2 YNFKEQ. The CDR3 runs to 16 residues. Trimming removed 1 base from V and 5 bases from J, with 17 bases in between. DNA for the CDR3: TGTGCCAGCAGCCAAGCACTAGTAAGCGTGGCGGAGACCCAGTACTTC. Protein: CASSQALVSVAETQYF.

The chain has TRBV5-1 and TRBJ2-3, with 8 bases fitting TRBD1. V lost 1 base and J lost 4; bases outside the gene matches: 5. The CDR3 consists of 15 residues. Germline CDR1 is SGHRS and CDR2 is YFSETQ. The CDR3 sequence is CASSLSLTGADTQYF. In nucleotides, the CDR3 is TGCGCCAGCAGCTTGTCTTTGACAGGGGCAGATACGCAGTATTTT.

V and J are TRBV10-3 and TRBJ1-5; 8 bases align to TRBD1. The V gene end was trimmed by 3 bases and the J gene end by 3 bases; junction bases not matched to a gene: 4. CDR3 length: 15 amino acids. Germline V gene lookup returns CDR1 ENHRY and CDR2 SYGVKD. CDR3 in DNA: TGTGCCATCAGTGAAGGACAGGGCGTCAATCAGCCCCAGCATTTT. This gives the protein CAISEGQGVNQPQHF.

This clone was seen a handful of times. The gene calls are TRBV6-5 and TRBJ1-2; 7 bases fit TRBD1. The CDR3 runs 15 residues. V trimming: 4 bases; J trimming: 5 bases; junction bases outside the gene matches: 10. In germline, CDR1 is MNHEY, CDR2 SVGAGI. The CDR3 region is CASSSGRGPLYGYTF. In DNA, the CDR3 is TGTGCCAGCAGTTCGGGAAGGGGGCCTTTATATGGCTACACCTTC.

This clone was recorded only once. The rearrangement links TRBV15 to TRBJ2-1, with D unresolved. V was pared by 0 bases and J by 15 bases, with 12 bases between. CDR3 length: 12 amino acids. Germline-derived CDR1 and CDR2 are LNHNV and YYDKDF (reference sequence). The CDR3 bases are TGTGCCACCAGCAGAGATGGCGGTGTTCCGTTCTTC. It is translated as CATSRDGGVPFF. The full variable domain, its missing parts supplied by reference TRBV15 and TRBJ2-1, is DAMVIQNPRYQVTQFGKPVTLSCSQTLNHNVMYWYQQKSSQAPKLLFHYYDKDFNNEADTPDNFQSRRPNTSFCFLDIRSPGLGDTAMYLCATSRDGGVPFFGPGTRLTVL.

V usage is TRBV7-2 and J usage is TRBJ1-2; TRBD1 agrees at 7 bases. V shed 4 bases, J shed 4 bases, and the junction held 9 bases outside the gene matches. CDR1 is SGHTA and CDR2 is FQGNSA in the germline V gene. This CDR3 has 15 residues. The CDR3 DNA sequence: TGTGCCAGCAGCTCCGGGACAGCCTCCTTCTATGGCTACACCTTC. It codes for CASSSGTASFYGYTF.

V usage is TRBV5-1 and J usage is TRBJ1-1; 10 bases are a match to TRBD1. Germline values: CDR1 SGHRS, CDR2 YFSETQ. The CDR3 spans 16 residues. The junction had 6 bases not matched to a gene; V was cut back by 1 base and J by 3 bases. CDR3: CASSLHRQGAHTEAFF. The CDR3 region has the DNA TGCGCCAGCAGCTTGCACCGACAGGGGGCTCACACTGAAGCTTTCTTT.

J is TRBJ2-7 and V is TRBV30; D is possibly TRBD2 (5 bases). This CDR3 spans 14 amino acids. Trimming took off 0 bases at V and 0 bases at J, with 9 bases between the two ends. Germline V gene data show CDR1 as GTSNPN and CDR2 as SVGIG (reference sequence). This chain's CDR3 is CAWSVVGLSYEQYF. DNA of the CDR3: TGTGCCTGGAGTGTAGTTGGACTCTCCTACGAGCAGTACTTC. The full variable domain, in which reference TRBV30 and TRBJ2-7 provide the parts outside the CDR3, is SQTIHQWPATLVQPVGSPLSLECTVEGTSNPNLYWYRQAAGRGLQLLFYSVGIGQISSEVPQNLSASRPQDRQFILSSKKLLLSDSGFYLCAWSVVGLSYEQYFGPGTRLTVT.

V is TRBV6-6 and J is TRBJ2-7, with D unclear. Per the germline V gene, CDR1 is MNHNY and CDR2 is SVGAGI (reference sequence). The ends were cut back, 2 bases at V and 6 bases at J, with 8 bases in the middle. The CDR3 totals 12 residues. The DNA for the CDR3 is TGTGCCAGCAGTTACATGGGCGGCGAGCAGTACTTC. This codes for CASSYMGGEQYF.